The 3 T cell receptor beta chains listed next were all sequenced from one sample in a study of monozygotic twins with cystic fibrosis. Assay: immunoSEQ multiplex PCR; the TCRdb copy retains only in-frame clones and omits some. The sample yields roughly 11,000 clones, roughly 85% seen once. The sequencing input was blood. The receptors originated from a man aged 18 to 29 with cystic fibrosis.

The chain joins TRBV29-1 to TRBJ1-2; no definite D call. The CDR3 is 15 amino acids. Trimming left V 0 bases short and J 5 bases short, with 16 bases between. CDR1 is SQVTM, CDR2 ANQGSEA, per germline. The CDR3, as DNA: TGCAGCGTTGAAGATGGGAGGGATTTTTATTATGGCTACACCTTC. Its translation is CSVEDGRDFYYGYTF.

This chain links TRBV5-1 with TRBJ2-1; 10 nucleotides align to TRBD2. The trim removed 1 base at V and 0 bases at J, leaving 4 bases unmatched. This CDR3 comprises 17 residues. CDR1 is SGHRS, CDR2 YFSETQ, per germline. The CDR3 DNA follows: TGCGCCAGCAGCTTGACCGGGACTAGCGACTCCTACAATGAGCAGTTCTTC. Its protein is CASSLTGTSDSYNEQFF.

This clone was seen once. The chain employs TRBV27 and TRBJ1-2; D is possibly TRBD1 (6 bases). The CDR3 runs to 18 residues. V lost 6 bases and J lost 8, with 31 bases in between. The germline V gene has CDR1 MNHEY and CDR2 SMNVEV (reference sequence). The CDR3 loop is CASRKTGGVRGGESGYTF. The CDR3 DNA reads TGTGCCAGCAGAAAAACTGGGGGTGTCAGGGGTGGTGAGAGCGGCTACACCTTC.